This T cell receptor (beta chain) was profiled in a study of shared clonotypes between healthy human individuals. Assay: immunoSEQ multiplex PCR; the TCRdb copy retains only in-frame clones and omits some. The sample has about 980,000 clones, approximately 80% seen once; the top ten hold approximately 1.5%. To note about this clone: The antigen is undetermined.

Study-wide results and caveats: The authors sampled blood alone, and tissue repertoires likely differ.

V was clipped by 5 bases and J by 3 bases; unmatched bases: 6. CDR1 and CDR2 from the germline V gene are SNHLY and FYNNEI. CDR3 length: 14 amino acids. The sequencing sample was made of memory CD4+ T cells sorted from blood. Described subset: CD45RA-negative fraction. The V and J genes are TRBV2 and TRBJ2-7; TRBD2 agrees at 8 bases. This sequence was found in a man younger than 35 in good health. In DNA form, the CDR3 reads TGTGCCAGCAGTAGCGGGAGCCCAAACTACGAGCAGTACTTC. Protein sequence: CASSSGSPNYEQYF.